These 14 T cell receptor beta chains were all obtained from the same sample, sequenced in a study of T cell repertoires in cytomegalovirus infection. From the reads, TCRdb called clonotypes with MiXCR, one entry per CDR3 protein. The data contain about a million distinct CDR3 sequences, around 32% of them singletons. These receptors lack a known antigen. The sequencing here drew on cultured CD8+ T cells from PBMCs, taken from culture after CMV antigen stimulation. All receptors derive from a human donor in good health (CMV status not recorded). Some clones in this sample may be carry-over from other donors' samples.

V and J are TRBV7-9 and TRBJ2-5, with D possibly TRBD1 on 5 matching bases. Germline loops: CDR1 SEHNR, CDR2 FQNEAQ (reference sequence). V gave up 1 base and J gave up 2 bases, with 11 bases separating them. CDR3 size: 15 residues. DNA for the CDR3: TGTGCCAGCAGCTTAGGTGGGGCGAGTCAAGAGACCCAGTACTTC. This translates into CASSLGGASQETQYF.

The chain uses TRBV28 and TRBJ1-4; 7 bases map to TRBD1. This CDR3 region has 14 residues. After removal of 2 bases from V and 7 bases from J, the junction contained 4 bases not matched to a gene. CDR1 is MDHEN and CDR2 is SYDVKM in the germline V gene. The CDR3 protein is CASSLPGTAEKLFF. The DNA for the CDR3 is TGTGCCAGCAGTTTACCGGGGACAGCTGAAAAACTGTTTTTT.

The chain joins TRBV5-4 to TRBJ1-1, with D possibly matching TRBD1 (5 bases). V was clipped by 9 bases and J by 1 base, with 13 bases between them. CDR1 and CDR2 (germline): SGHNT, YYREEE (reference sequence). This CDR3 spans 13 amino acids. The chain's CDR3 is CATRPGSNTEAFF. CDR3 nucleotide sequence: TGTGCCACCCGACCAGGGTCGAACACTGAAGCTTTCTTT.

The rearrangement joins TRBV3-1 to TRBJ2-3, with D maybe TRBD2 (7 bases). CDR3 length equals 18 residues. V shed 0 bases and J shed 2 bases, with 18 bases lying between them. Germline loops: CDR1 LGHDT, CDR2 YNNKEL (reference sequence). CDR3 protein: CASSQDITGGLYTDTQYF. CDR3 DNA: TGTGCCAGCAGCCAAGATATTACGGGGGGCCTATACACAGATACGCAGTATTTT.

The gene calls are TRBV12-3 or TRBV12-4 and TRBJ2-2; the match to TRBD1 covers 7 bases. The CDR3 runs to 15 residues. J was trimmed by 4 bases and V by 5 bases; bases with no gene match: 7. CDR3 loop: CASSERGPGTGELFF. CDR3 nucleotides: TGTGCCAGCAGTGAAAGGGGGCCGGGCACCGGGGAGCTGTTTTTT.

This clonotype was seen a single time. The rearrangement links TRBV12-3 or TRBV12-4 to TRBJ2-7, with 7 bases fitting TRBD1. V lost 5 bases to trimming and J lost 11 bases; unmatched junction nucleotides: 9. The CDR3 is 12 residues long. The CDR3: CASSPSGDRKYV. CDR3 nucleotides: TGTGCCAGCAGTCCATCCGGGGACAGAAAGTACGTC.

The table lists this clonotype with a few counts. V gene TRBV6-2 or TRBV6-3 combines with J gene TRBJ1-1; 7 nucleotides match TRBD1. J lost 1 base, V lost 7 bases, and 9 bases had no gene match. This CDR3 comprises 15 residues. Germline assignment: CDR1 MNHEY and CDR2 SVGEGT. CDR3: CASTQGGAWNTEAFF. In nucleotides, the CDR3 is TGTGCCAGCACGCAGGGGGGGGCATGGAACACTGAAGCTTTCTTT.

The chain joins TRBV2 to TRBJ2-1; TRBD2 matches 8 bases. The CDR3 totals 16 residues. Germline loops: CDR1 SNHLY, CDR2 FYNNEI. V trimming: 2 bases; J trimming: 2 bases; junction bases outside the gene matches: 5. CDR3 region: CASSENPAGAYNEQFF. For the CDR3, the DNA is TGTGCCAGCAGTGAAAACCCAGCGGGGGCCTACAATGAGCAGTTCTTC.

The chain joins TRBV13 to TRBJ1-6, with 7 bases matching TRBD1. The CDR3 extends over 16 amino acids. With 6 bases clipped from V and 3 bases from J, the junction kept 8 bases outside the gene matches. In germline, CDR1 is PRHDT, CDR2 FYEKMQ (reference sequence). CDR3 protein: CASRPRGLGYNSPLHF. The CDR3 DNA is TGTGCCAGCAGGCCAAGGGGGCTTGGCTATAATTCACCCCTCCACTTT.

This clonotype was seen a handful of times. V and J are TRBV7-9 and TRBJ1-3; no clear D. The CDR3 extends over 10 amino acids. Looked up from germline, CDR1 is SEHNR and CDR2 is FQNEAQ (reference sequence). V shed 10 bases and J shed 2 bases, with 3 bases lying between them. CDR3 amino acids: CATTGNTIYF. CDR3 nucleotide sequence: TGTGCCACCACTGGAAACACCATATATTTT.

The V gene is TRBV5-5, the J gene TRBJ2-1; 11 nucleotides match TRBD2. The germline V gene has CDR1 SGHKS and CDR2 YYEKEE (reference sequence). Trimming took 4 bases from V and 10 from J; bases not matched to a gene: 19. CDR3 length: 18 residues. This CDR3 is CASSLTLPSGGSLGEQFF. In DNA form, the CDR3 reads TGTGCCAGCAGCCTAACCCTGCCTAGCGGGGGGTCACTGGGGGAGCAGTTCTTC.

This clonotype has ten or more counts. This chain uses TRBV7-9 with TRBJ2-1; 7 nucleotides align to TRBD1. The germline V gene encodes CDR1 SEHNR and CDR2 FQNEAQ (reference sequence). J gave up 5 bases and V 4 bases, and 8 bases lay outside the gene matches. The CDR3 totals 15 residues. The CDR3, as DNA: TGTGCCAGCAGCTCCAATTGGGACAGAGACAATGAGCAGTTCTTC. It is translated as CASSSNWDRDNEQFF.

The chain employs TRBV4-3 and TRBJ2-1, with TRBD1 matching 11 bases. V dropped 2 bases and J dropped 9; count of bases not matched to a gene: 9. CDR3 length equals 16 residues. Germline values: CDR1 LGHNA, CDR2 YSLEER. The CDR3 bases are TGCGCCAGCAGCCAACCTGGACAGGGGGCGCGCATTGAGCAGTTCTTC. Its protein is CASSQPGQGARIEQFF.

The CDR3 nucleotides read TGTGCCAGCAGTACAGGGGGCGACTATGGCTACACCTTC. Protein: CASSTGGDYGYTF. The chain links TRBV7-6 to TRBJ1-2; 9 bases align to TRBD1. V trimming: 6 bases; J trimming: 3 bases; junction bases outside the gene matches: 2. Germline V gives CDR1 SGHVS, CDR2 FNYEAQ. The CDR3 length is 13 residues.